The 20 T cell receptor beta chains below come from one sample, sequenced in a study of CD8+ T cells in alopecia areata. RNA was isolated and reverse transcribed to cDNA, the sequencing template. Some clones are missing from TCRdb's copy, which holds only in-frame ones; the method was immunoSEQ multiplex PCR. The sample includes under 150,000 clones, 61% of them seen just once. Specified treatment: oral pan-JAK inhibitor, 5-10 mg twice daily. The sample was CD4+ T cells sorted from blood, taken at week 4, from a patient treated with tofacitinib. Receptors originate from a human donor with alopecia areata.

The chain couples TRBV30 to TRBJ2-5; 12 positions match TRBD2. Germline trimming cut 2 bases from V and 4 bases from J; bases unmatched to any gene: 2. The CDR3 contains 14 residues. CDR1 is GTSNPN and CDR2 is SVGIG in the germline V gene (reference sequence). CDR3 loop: CAWSQGLAGETQYF. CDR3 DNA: TGTGCCTGGAGTCAGGGACTAGCGGGAGAGACCCAGTACTTC.

The DNA of the CDR3 is TGTGCCAGTAGTTTCAGGGGAGAAGCTTTCTTT. This translates into CASSFRGEAFF. V is TRBV19 and J is TRBJ1-1; D perhaps matches TRBD1 (6 bases). This CDR3 has 11 amino acids. Per germline, CDR1 LNHDA and CDR2 SQIVND (reference sequence). V lost 5 bases, J lost 8 bases, and 9 bases lay in between.

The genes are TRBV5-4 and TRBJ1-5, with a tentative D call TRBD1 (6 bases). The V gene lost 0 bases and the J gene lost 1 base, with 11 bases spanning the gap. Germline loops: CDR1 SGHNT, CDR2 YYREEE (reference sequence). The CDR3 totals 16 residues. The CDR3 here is CASSLARGHSNQPQHF. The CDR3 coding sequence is TGTGCCAGCAGCTTGGCGCGGGGGCACAGCAATCAGCCCCAGCATTTT. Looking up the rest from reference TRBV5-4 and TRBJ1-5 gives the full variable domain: ETGVTQSPTHLIKTRGQQVTLRCSSQSGHNTVSWYQQALGQGPQFIFQYYREEENGRGNFPPRFSGLQFPNYSSELNVNALELDDSALYLCASSLARGHSNQPQHFGDGTRLSIL.

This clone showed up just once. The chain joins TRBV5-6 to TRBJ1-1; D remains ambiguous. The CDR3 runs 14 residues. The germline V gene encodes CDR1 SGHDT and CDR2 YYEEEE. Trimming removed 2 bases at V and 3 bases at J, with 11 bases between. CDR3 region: CASSFGRGDTEAFF. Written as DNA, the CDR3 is TGTGCCAGCAGCTTTGGTCGCGGGGACACTGAAGCTTTCTTT.

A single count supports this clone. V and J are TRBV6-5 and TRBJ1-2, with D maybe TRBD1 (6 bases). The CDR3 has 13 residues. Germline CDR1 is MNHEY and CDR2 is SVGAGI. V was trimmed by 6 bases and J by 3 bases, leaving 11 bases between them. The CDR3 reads CASRNRDDYGYTF. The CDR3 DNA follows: TGTGCCAGCAGAAACAGGGATGACTATGGCTACACCTTC.

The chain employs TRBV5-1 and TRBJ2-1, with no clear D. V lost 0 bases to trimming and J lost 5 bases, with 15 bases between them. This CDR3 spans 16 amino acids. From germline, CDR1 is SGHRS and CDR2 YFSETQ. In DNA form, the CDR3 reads TGCGCCAGCAGCTTGGAGCTGGCGAGGTACAACAATGAGCAGTTCTTC. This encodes CASSLELARYNNEQFF.

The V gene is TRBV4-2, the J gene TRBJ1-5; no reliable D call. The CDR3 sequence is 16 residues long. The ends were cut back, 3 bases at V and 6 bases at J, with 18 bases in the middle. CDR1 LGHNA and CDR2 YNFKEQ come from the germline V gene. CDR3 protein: CASSHIGEGQSQPQHF. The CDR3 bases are TGTGCCAGCAGCCATATTGGGGAGGGTCAATCTCAGCCCCAGCATTTT.

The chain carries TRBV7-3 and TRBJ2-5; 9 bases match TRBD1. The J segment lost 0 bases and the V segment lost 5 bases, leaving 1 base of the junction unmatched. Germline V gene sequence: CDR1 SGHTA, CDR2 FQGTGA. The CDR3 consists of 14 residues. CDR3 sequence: CASSRTGDQETQYF. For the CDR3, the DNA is TGTGCCAGCAGCCGGACAGGGGACCAAGAGACCCAGTACTTC.

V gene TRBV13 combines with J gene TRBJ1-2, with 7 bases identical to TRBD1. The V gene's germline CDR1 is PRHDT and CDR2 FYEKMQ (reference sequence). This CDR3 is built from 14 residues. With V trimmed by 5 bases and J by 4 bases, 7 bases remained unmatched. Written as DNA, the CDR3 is TGTGCCAGCAGCAAGACAGGGAAGGTCTATGGCTACACCTTC. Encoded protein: CASSKTGKVYGYTF.

CDR3: CASRTGSSYEQYF. CDR3 DNA: TGTGCCAGCCGGACAGGGAGTTCCTACGAGCAGTACTTC. The V gene is TRBV19, the J gene TRBJ2-7; 8 bases fit TRBD1. V shed 9 bases, J shed 1 base, and the junction held 5 bases outside the gene matches. Germline CDR1 is LNHDA and CDR2 is SQIVND (reference sequence). This CDR3 region has 13 residues.

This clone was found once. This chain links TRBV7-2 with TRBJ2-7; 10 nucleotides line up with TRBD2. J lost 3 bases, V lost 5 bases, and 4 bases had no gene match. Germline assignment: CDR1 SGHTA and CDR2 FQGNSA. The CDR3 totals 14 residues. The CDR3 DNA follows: TGTGCCAGCAGCCCGACTAGCGGGCTCTACGAGCAGTACTTC. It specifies CASSPTSGLYEQYF.

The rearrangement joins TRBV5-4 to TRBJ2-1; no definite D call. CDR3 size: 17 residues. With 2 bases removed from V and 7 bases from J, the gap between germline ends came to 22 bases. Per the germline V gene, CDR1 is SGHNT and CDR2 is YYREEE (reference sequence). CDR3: CASSLMNDPKNGNEQFF. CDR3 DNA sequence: TGTGCCAGCAGCTTAATGAACGACCCTAAAAACGGGAATGAGCAGTTCTTC.

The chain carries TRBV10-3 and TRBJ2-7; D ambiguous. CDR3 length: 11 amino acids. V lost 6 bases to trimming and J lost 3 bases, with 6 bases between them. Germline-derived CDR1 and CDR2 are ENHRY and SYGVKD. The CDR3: CAIRQVYEQYF. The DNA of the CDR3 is TGTGCCATCAGACAAGTCTACGAGCAGTACTTC.

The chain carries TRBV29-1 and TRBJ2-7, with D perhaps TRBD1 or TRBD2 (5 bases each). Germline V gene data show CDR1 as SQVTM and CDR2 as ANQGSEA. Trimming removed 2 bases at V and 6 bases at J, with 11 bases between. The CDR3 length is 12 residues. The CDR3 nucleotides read TGCAGCGTTGAAATGGGTGGGGGCGAGCAGTACTTC. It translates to CSVEMGGGEQYF.

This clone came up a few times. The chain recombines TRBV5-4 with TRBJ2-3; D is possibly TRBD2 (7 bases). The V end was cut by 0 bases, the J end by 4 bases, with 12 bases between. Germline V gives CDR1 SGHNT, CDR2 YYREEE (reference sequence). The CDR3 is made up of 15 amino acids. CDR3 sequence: CASSLDRGAADTQYF. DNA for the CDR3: TGTGCCAGCAGCTTGGACCGGGGGGCCGCAGATACGCAGTATTTT.

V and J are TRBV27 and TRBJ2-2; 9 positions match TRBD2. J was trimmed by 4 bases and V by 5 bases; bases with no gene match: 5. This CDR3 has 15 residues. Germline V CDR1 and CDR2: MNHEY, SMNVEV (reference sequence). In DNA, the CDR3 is TGTGCCAGCAGTGATAGCGGGAGCGGCACCGGGGAGCTGTTTTTT. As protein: CASSDSGSGTGELFF.

In DNA form, the CDR3 reads TGTGCCAGCAGCTCACGCTACGAGCAGTACTTC. It encodes CASSSRYEQYF. The V gene is TRBV6-6, the J gene TRBJ2-7; D ambiguous. V lost 6 bases to trimming and J lost 3 bases, with 6 bases between them. Germline V CDR1 and CDR2: MNHNY, SVGAGI (reference sequence). This CDR3 contains 11 residues.

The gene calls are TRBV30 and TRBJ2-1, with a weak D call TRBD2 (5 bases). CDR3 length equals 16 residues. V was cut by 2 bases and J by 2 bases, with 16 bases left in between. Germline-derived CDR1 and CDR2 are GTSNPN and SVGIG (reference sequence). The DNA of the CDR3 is TGTGCCTGGAGTACCCCCTCGCGGGCTACCTACAATGAGCAGTTCTTC. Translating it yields CAWSTPSRATYNEQFF.

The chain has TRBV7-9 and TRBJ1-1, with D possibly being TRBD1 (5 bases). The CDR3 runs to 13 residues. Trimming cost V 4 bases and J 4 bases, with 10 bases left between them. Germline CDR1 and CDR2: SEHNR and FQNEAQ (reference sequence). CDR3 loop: CASSSHGGTEAFF. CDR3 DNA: TGTGCCAGCAGCTCCCATGGGGGCACTGAAGCTTTCTTT.

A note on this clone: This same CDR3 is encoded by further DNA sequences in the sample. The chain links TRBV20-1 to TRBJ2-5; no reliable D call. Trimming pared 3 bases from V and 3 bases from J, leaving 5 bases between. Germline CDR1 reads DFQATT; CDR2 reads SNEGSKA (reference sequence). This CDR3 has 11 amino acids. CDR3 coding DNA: TGCAGTGCTAGGACGGAAGAGACCCAGTACTTC. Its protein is CSARTEETQYF.